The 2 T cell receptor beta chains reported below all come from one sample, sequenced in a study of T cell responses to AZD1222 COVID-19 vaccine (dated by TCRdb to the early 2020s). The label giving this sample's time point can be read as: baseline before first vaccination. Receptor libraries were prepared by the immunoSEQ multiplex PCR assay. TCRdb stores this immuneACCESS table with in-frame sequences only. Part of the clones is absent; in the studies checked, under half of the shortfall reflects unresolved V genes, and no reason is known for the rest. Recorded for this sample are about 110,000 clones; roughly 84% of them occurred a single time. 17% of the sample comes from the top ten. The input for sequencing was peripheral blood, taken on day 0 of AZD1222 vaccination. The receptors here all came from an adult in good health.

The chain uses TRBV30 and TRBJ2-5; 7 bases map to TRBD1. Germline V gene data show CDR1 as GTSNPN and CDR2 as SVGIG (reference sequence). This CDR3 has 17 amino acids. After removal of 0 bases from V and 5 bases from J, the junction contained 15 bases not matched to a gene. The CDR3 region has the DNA TGTGCCTGGAGTGTACTTAGGGGGTCAGGGGGTATGGAGACCCAGTACTTC. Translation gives CAWSVLRGSGGMETQYF.

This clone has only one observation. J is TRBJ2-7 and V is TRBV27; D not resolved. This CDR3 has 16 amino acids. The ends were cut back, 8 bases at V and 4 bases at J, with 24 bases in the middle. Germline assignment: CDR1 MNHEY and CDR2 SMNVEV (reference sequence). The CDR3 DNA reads TGTGCCAGCTCTCCCCAGGTGCCGTCGCCATTATACGAGCAGTACTTC. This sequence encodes CASSPQVPSPLYEQYF.